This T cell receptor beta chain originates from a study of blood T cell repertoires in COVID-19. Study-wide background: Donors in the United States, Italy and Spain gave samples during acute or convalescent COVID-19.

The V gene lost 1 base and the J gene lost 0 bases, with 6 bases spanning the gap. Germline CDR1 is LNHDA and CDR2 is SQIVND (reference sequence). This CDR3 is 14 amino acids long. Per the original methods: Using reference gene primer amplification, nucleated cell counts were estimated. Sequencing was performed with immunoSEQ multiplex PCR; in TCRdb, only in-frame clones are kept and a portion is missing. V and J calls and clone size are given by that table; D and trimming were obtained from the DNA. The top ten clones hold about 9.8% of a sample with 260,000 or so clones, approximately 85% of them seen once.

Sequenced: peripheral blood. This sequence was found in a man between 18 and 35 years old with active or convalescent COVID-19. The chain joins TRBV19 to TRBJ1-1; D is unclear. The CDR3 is CASSIGTLNTEAFF. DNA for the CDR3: TGTGCCAGTAGTATAGGAACATTGAACACTGAAGCTTTCTTT.